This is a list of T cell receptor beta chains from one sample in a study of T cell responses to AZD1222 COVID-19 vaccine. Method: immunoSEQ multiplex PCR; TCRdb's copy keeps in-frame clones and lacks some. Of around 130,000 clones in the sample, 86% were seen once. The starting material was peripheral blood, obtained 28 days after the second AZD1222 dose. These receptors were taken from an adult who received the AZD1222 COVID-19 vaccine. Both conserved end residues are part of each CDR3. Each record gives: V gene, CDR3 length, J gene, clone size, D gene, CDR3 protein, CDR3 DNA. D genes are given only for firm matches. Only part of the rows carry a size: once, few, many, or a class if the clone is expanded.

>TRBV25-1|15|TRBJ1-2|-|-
CASKVKGGGRYGYTF
TGTGCCAGCAAAGTGAAAGGGGGAGGGCGGTATGGCTACACCTTC
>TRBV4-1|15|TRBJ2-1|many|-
CASSQAGDGYNEQFF
TGCGCCAGCAGCCAAGCGGGGGATGGTTACAATGAGCAGTTCTTC
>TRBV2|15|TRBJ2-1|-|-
CASSESRKLYNEQFF
TGTGCCAGCAGTGAGAGCCGTAAGTTATACAATGAGCAGTTCTTC
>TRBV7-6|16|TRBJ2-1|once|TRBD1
CASSRSSGQRSNEQFF
TGTGCCAGCAGCCGAAGTTCGGGACAGCGAAGCAATGAGCAGTTCTTC
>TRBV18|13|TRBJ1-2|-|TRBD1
CASSPGTDYGYTF
TGTGCCAGCTCTCCCGGGACAGACTATGGCTACACCTTC
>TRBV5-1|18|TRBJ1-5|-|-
CASSPRGPLLYSNQPQHF
TGCGCCAGCAGCCCCCGTGGGCCCCTATTATATAGCAATCAGCCCCAGCATTTT
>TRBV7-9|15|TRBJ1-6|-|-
CASSLGGRDNSPLHF
TGTGCCAGCAGCTTAGGCGGCCGAGATAATTCACCCCTCCACTTT
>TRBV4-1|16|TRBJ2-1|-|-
CASSQDDREDYNEQFF
TGCGCCAGCAGCCAAGATGACAGGGAGGACTACAATGAGCAGTTCTTC
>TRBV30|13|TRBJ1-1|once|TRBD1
CAWRSQGAGLAFF
TGTGCCTGGAGAAGCCAGGGGGCAGGATTGGCTTTCTTT
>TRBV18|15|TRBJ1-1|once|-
CASSPPTDTPGKAFF
TGTGCCAGCTCACCACCGACGGACACCCCCGGGAAGGCTTTCTTT
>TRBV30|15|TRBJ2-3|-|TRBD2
CAWSAQAGVRDTQYF
TGTGCCTGGAGCGCCCAAGCGGGGGTTAGGGATACGCAGTATTTT
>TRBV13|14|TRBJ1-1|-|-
CASSSDRLNTEAFF
TGTGCCAGCAGCTCGGACAGACTGAACACTGAAGCTTTCTTT
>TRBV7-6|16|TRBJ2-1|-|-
CASSLTGGAYGDEQFF
TGTGCCAGCAGCTTAACGGGGGGCGCTTATGGGGATGAGCAGTTCTTC
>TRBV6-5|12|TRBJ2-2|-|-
CASRVHTGELFF
TGTGCCAGCAGAGTACACACCGGGGAGCTGTTTTTT
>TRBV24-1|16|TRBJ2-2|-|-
CATSDLQGRGTGELFF
TGTGCCACCAGTGACCTACAGGGACGAGGCACCGGGGAGCTGTTTTTT
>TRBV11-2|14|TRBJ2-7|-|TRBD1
CASSVGQGTYEQYF
TGTGCCAGCAGCGTGGGACAGGGAACCTACGAGCAGTACTTC
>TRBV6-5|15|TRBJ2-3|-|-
CASRIHRGGADTQYF
TGTGCCAGCAGGATCCACAGGGGGGGAGCAGATACGCAGTATTTT
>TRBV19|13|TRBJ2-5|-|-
CATNPGQGTTQYF
TGTGCCACCAACCCGGGGCAGGGAACTACCCAGTACTTC
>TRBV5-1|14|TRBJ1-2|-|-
CASSVDSFPYGYTF
TGCGCCAGCAGCGTGGACAGTTTCCCCTATGGCTACACCTTC
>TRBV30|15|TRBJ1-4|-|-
CAWKDRSAAGEKLFF
TGTGCCTGGAAGGATCGGTCGGCGGCGGGGGAAAAACTGTTTTTT
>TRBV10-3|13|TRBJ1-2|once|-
CAISAGGARGYTF
TGTGCCATCAGTGCTGGGGGGGCGAGGGGCTACACCTTC
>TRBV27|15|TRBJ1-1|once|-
CASGVAGWGNTEAFF
TGTGCCAGCGGGGTGGCAGGGTGGGGGAACACTGAAGCTTTCTTT
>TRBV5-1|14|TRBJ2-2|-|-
CASSLTGVPGELFF
TGCGCCAGCAGCTTAACGGGTGTCCCCGGGGAGCTGTTTTTT
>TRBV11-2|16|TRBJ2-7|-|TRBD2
CASSLDPSGGAYEQYF
TGTGCCAGCAGCTTAGATCCTAGCGGGGGGGCCTACGAGCAGTACTTC
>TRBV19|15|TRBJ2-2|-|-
CASSNTARNTGELFF
TGTGCCAGTAGTAACACAGCCAGGAACACCGGGGAGCTGTTTTTT
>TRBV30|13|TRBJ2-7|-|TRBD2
CAWRQPGLATLGF
TGTGCCTGGAGACAGCCGGGACTAGCGACCCTGGGCTTC
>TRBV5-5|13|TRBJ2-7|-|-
CASSSIGQGRKYF
TGTGCCAGCAGCTCCATCGGTCAGGGTAGAAAGTACTTC
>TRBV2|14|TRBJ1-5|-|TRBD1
CASREQGAGQPQHF
TGTGCCAGCAGGGAACAGGGGGCAGGTCAGCCCCAGCATTTT
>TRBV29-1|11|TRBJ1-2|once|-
CSVPGLSGYTF
TGCAGCGTTCCTGGATTGAGTGGCTACACCTTC
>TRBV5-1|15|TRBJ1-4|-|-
CASSLDPGTLEKLFF
TGCGCCAGCAGCTTGGATCCAGGGACATTAGAAAAACTGTTTTTT
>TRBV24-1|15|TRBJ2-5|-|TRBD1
CATSDRQGMKETQYF
TGTGCCACCAGTGACCGACAGGGGATGAAAGAGACCCAGTACTTC
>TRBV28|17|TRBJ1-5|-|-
CASGIPGGRDSNQPQHF
TGTGCCAGCGGGATACCCGGGGGGCGGGATAGCAATCAGCCCCAGCATTTT
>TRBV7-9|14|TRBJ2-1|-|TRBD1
CASSKQTGRNEQFF
TGTGCCAGCAGCAAGCAGACAGGGCGCAATGAGCAGTTCTTC
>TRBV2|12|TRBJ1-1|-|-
CASKGEGPEAFF
TGTGCCAGCAAAGGCGAAGGACCTGAAGCTTTCTTT
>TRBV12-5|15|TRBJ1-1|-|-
CASASDSGRGTEAFF
TGTGCTAGTGCCTCCGACTCAGGTAGAGGGACTGAAGCTTTCTTT